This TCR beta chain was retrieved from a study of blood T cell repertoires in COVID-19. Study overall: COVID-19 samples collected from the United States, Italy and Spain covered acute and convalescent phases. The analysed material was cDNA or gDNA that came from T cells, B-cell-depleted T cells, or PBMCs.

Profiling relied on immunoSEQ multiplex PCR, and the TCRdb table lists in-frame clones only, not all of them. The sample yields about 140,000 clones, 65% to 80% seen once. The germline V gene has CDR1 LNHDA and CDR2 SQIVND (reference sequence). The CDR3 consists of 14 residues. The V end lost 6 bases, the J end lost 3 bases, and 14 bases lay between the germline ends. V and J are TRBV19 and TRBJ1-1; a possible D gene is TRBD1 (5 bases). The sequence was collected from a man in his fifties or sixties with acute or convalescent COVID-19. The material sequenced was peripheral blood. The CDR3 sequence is CASRPPDSYTEAFF. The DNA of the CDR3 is TGTGCCAGTAGGCCCCCCGACAGTTACACTGAAGCTTTCTTT.